This is a list of T cell receptor beta chains from one sample in a study of T cell repertoires in cytomegalovirus infection. These receptors' antigens are unknown. TCRdb used MiXCR to reprocess the reads, holding one entry per CDR3 protein. This sample has about 900,000 distinct CDR3 sequences, with 25% to 40% found just once. This specimen was cultured CD8+ T cells from PBMCs, taken from culture after CMV antigen stimulation. The receptor set was obtained from a human donor in good health (CMV status not recorded). Some clones in this sample may be carry-over from other donors' samples. Each CDR3 is given with its conserved first and last residue. D genes are given only for firm matches. Part of the rows lack a size; the others show once, few, many or a class for expanded clones.

size	D	J	V	DNA	CDR3
.	.	TRBJ2-1	TRBV7-9	TGTGCCAGCAGCTTAGGTGGGGTCCGGGAATACAATGAGCAGTTCTTC	CASSLGGVREYNEQFF
.	.	TRBJ2-6	TRBV23-1	TGCGCCAGCACCTCCCAGGGAGTGTGCGAGACCTCTGGGGCCAACGTCCTGACTTTC	CASTSQGVCETSGANVLTF
.	TRBD2	TRBJ2-1	TRBV20-1	TGCAGTGCCTTGATGCGGGGGAGATACAATGAGCAGTTCTTC	CSALMRGRYNEQFF
few	.	TRBJ1-6	TRBV19	TGTGCCAGTAGTATTACCCTTAAACGAAGGGATTCACCCCTCCACTTT	CASSITLKRRDSPLHF
many	.	TRBJ2-3	TRBV5-3	TGTGCCAGAAGCTTGAACAGGGCCGAATCAGATACGCAGTATTTT	CARSLNRAESDTQYF
.	.	TRBJ2-7	TRBV7-9	TGTGCCAGCAGAGAGGACCCCTACGAGCAGTACTTC	CASREDPYEQYF
.	TRBD2	TRBJ2-7	TRBV20-1	TGCAGTGCTAGAGATCCCTCTACTAGCGGGGGCCTTGTAATGTACGAGCAGTACTTC	CSARDPSTSGGLVMYEQYF
many	TRBD1	TRBJ2-1	TRBV7-2	TGTGCCAGCAGCTTAGGGACAGGGGAACACAATGAGCAGTTCTTC	CASSLGTGEHNEQFF
many	TRBD1	TRBJ1-1	TRBV7-6	TGTGCCAGCAGCCGCACAGGGGGTACTGAAGCTTTCTTT	CASSRTGGTEAFF
.	.	TRBJ2-7	TRBV27	TGTGCCAGCAGTTTGTCGAAGGGGTCCTACGAGCAGTACTTC	CASSLSKGSYEQYF
.	.	TRBJ2-1	TRBV6-2/TRBV6-3	TGTGCCAGCCAAGCGTTGTTGGCGGGGGAGCAGTTCTTC	CASQALLAGEQFF
few	.	TRBJ1-1	TRBV7-9	TGTGCCGGCCGGGGAAGGGCCAAGAACACTGAAGCTTTCTTT	CAGRGRAKNTEAFF
few	TRBD1	TRBJ2-1	TRBV4-3	TGCGCCAGCAGCCAATGGACAGGGGAATACAATGAGCAGTTCTTC	CASSQWTGEYNEQFF
.	TRBD2	TRBJ2-3	TRBV28	TGTGCCAGCAGTTTCCCCTTAGCGGGGGGCCGGGATACGCAGTATTTT	CASSFPLAGGRDTQYF
many	.	TRBJ2-3	TRBV7-6	TGTGCCAGCAGCCCCAGTCCGGGCAGAAGGGAGAGCACAGATACGCAGTATTTT	CASSPSPGRRESTDTQYF
few	.	TRBJ1-1	TRBV6-2/TRBV6-3	TGTGCCAGCAGTTACTCGGGGACGACTCCGAACACTGAAGCTTTCTTT	CASSYSGTTPNTEAFF
.	.	TRBJ1-4	TRBV19	TGTGCCAGTAGTGCTCTTATCGGAAAACTGTTTTTT	CASSALIGKLFF
few	.	TRBJ2-1	TRBV11-2	TGTGCCAGCAGCTTTAACAGGTATGAGCAGTTCTTC	CASSFNRYEQFF
.	.	TRBJ2-7	TRBV9	TGTGCCAGCAGCGTCGGACAGCTAACCTACGAGCAGTACTTC	CASSVGQLTYEQYF
few	.	TRBJ2-7	TRBV4-1	TGCGCCAGCAGCCAAGATCTCAGGGGGGACCTGTACGAGCAGTACTTC	CASSQDLRGDLYEQYF
.	TRBD2	TRBJ2-1	TRBV11-3	TGTGCCAGCAGCTTCACTAGCGGGGGGGCGGGCGATGAGCAGTTCTTC	CASSFTSGGAGDEQFF
.	.	TRBJ1-1	TRBV12-3/TRBV12-4	TGTGCCAGCAATCAGGGTAGGAACACTGAAGCTTTCTTT	CASNQGRNTEAFF
few	TRBD2	TRBJ2-1	TRBV7-9	TGTGCCAGCAGCACATCCTGGGGGGGTAGTATCCACAATGAGCAGTTCTTC	CASSTSWGGSIHNEQFF
many	.	TRBJ2-7	TRBV7-6	TGTGCCAGCAGCTTGGGAGCACAGATTAGCTACGAGCAGTACTTC	CASSLGAQISYEQYF
.	.	TRBJ2-1	TRBV3-1	TGTGCCAGCAGCCGCATCTGGCAGGGGTACAATGAGCAGTTCTTC	CASSRIWQGYNEQFF
few	TRBD1	TRBJ2-7	TRBV29-1	TGCAGCGTCCTCGGGACAGCCTACGAGCAGTACTTC	CSVLGTAYEQYF
.	.	TRBJ1-5	TRBV19	TGTGCCAGTAGTACGAGGGCCTTACAACCGGGTAGCAATCAGCCCCAGCATTTT	CASSTRALQPGSNQPQHF
.	.	TRBJ2-2	TRBV2	TGTGCCAGCCTCGTGGGGGGCTATGGAACCGGGGAGCTGTTTTTT	CASLVGGYGTGELFF